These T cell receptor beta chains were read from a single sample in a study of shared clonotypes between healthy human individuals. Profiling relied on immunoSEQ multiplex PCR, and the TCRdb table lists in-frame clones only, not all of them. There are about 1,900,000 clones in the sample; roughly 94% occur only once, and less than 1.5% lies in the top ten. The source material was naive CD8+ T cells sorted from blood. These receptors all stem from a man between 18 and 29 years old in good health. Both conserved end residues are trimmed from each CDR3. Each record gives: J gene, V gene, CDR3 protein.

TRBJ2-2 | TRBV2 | ASSGLKGESTGELF
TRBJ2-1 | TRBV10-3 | AISESTGERDEQF
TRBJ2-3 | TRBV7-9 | ASSLVVYRADTQY
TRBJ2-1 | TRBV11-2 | ASSLTPGPGNEQF
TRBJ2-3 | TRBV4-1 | ASSQVSDTDTQY
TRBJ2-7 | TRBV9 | ASSVDEDRYEQY
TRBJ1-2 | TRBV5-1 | ASGTDTNYGYT
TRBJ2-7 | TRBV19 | ASRDISSYEQY
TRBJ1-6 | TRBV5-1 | ASSPVPNSPLH
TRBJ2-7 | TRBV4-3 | ASSQRVFSSYEQY
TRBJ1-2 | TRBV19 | ASRGSGTGDGYT
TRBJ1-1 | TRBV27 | ASSHTGKNTEAF
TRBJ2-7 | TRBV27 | ASSFLAGGPGYEQY
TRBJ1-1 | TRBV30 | AWSLGPTAEAF
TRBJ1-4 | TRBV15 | ATSRALGAGEKLF
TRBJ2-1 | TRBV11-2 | ASSLYGGWQF
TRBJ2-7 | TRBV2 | ASSEEAAPSYEQY
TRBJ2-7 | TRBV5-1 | ASSFSGSYEQYF
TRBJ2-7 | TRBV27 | ASSLLSSYEQY
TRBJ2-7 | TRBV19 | ASSTLAGAADEQY
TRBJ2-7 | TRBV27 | ASSLKGSPYEQY
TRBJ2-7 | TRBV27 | ASSLRPGGPNEQY
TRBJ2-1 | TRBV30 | AWSGRLAGQF
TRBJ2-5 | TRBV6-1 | ASSVDQGLGETQY
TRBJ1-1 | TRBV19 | ASRGQGPEAF
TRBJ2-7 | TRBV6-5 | ASSYASLPYEQY
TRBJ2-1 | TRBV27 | ASSLLADNEQF
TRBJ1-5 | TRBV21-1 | ASSIKENQPQH
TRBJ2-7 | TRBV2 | ASRDTGTLYEQY
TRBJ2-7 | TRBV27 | ASSHRGTFYEQY
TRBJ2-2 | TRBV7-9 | ASSLDTGELF
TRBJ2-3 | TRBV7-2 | ASTLGAAGTDTQY
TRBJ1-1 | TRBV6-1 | ASSELWSGGDLYEAF
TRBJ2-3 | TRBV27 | ASSTMTPRGADTQY
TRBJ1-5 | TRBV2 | ASSEAEFSGNQPQH
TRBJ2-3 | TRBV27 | ASSPARVDTQY
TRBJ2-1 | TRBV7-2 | ASSLEGRHVEQF
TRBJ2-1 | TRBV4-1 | ASSQGGSGPYNEQF
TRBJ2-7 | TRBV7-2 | ASSLGGTSYEQY
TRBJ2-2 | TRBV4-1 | ASSQDKGRQGWNTGELF
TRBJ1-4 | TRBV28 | ASRDATSEKLF
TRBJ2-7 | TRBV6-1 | ASSAGGHEQY
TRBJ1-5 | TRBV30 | AWSVRGQGDQPRH
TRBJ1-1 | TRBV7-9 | ASSPQGQEAF
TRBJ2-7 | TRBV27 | ASSPGQASYEQY
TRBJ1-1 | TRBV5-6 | ASSLGPGWGMNTEAF
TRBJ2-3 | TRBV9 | ASSPSGSPPTDTQY
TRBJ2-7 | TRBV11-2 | ASSLVPSGYEQY
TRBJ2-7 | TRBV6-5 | ATGLAASYEQY